The 9 T cell receptor beta chains in this list originate from one sample, sequenced in a study of cytotoxic CD8 clonotypes in ibrutinib-treated CLL listed by TCRdb under 2021. Library preparation was by the immunoSEQ multiplex PCR assay. TCRdb took over this immuneACCESS table, retaining in-frame rearrangements with V and J assigned. Such tables are incomplete; in checked studies, under half of the missing clones stem from an unresolved V gene, and the remainder is unexplained. Within this sample are under 150,000 clones, with 84% of them counted one time only. In total, the top ten clones hold about 3.3% of the sample. The label giving this sample's time point can be read as: approximately 2 years on ibrutinib. Sequencing used PBMCs, obtained after 24 months of ibrutinib treatment. Receptors originate from a human donor with chronic lymphocytic leukemia.

This clone appeared once. This chain joins TRBV9 and TRBJ1-3; 9 bases fit TRBD1. The CDR3 has 16 amino acids. Germline-derived CDR1 and CDR2 are SGDLS and YYNGEE. Losses at the gene ends were 0 bases for V and 2 bases for J; bases not matched to a gene: 3. The CDR3 protein is CASSVDDRGAGNTIYF. In nucleotides, the CDR3 is TGTGCCAGCAGCGTAGACGACAGGGGGGCTGGAAACACCATATATTTT.

Concerning this clone: Germline is not matched at one junction end, which may reflect a read error. This chain joins TRBV19 and TRBJ1-2, with D hard to call. CDR3 length: 11 residues. Germline loops: CDR1 LNHDA, CDR2 SQIVND (reference sequence). The DNA for the CDR3 is TGTGCCAGTAGTGCGACCGGGAGGCTCGCCTTC. It yields the protein CASSATGRLAF.

The V gene is TRBV6-5, the J gene TRBJ1-4, with 10 bases aligning to TRBD1. The CDR3 length is 16 residues. CDR1 and CDR2 (germline): MNHEY, SVGAGI. Germline trimming cut 4 bases from V and 6 bases from J; bases unmatched to any gene: 8. The CDR3 sequence: CASSSVRDRGYEKLFF. The DNA for the CDR3 is TGTGCCAGCAGTTCGGTCCGGGACAGGGGATATGAAAAACTGTTTTTT.

V is TRBV4-3 and J is TRBJ2-2; D call uncertain. The V and J ends lost 0 bases and 1 base respectively, with 6 bases between them. This CDR3 has 15 residues. Germline V gene sequence: CDR1 LGHNA, CDR2 YSLEER. The DNA for the CDR3 is TGCGCCAGCAGCCAAGACGATGGGAACACCGGGGAGCTGTTTTTT. Amino acids: CASSQDDGNTGELFF.

This rearrangement joins TRBV7-7 to TRBJ2-5, with 8 bases matching TRBD1. Germline CDR1 SSHAT, CDR2 FNYEAQ (reference sequence). The CDR3 has 15 amino acids. V shed 5 bases and J 2 bases; nucleotides not matched to a gene: 7. CDR3: CASSPDRGGQETQYF. In DNA form, the CDR3 reads TGTGCCAGCAGCCCCGACAGGGGCGGGCAAGAGACCCAGTACTTC.

The chain carries TRBV7-9 and TRBJ1-1, with 10 bases lining up with TRBD1. V dropped 3 bases and J dropped 10; count of bases not matched to a gene: 5. Germline assignment: CDR1 SEHNR and CDR2 FQNEAQ (reference sequence). This CDR3 is built from 13 residues. The CDR3 nucleotides read TGTGCCAGCAGCTTTCAGACAGGGGGCTTAGCTTTCTTT. Its protein is CASSFQTGGLAFF.

This chain uses TRBV7-2 with TRBJ2-1; tentative D call: TRBD2 (6 bases). Germline V gene data show CDR1 as SGHTA and CDR2 as FQGNSA. The V and J ends lost 1 base and 4 bases respectively, with 14 bases between them. This CDR3 contains 16 residues. This CDR3 is CASSLEASVRYNEQFF. CDR3 nucleotide sequence: TGTGCCAGCAGCTTAGAGGCTAGCGTCAGGTACAATGAGCAGTTCTTC. Filled out from reference TRBV7-2 and TRBJ2-1, the complete variable domain reads GAGVSQSPSNKVTEKGKDVELRCDPISGHTALYWYRQSLGQGLEFLIYFQGNSAPDKSGLPSDRFSAERTGGSVSTLTIQRTQQEDSAVYLCASSLEASVRYNEQFFGPGTRLTVL.

V is TRBV5-4 and J is TRBJ2-3, with TRBD2 as a possible D gene (7 bases). Deletions cut 0 bases from V and 1 base from J, with 15 bases between. Germline-derived CDR1 and CDR2 are SGHNT and YYREEE (reference sequence). CDR3 length: 17 amino acids. CDR3 in amino acids: CASSLVVGGPGTDTQYF. DNA for the CDR3: TGTGCCAGCAGCTTGGTGGTCGGGGGGCCGGGCACAGATACGCAGTATTTT.

The rearrangement links TRBV5-1 to TRBJ1-5, with D possibly being TRBD1 (6 bases). The CDR3 contains 17 residues. Looked up from germline, CDR1 is SGHRS and CDR2 is YFSETQ. The V end was cut by 0 bases, the J end by 3 bases, with 16 bases between. For the CDR3, the DNA is TGCGCCAGCAGCTTGGACCCCCCGGACAGCTCCAATCAGCCCCAGCATTTT. This encodes CASSLDPPDSSNQPQHF.